This T cell receptor (beta chain) came from a study of cytomegalovirus exposure and HLA in healthy donors. Findings of the study overall: It was reported that the classifier diagnosed cytomegalovirus status with high specificity and sensitivity in both the original and validation cohorts. Later, TCR association rates were found to vary by HLA locus, highest for DRB1 and lowest for HLA-C.

Concerning this clone itself: The antigen is undetermined.

CDR1 is SGHRS, CDR2 YFSETQ, per germline. With 0 bases removed from V and 1 base from J, the gap between germline ends came to 8 bases. The CDR3 runs 15 residues. PCR used 60 Vbeta primers and 13 Jbeta primers. Method: immunoSEQ multiplex PCR; TCRdb's copy keeps in-frame clones and lacks some. This listing includes roughly 220,000 clones. Sequencing input: PBMCs. V is TRBV5-1 and J is TRBJ2-1; D is uncertain. This TCR derives from a girl aged 2 to 9 in good health and CMV-seropositive. CDR3 loop: CASSLGARSYNEQFF. CDR3 coding DNA: TGCGCCAGCAGCTTGGGGGCCAGATCCTACAATGAGCAGTTCTTC.